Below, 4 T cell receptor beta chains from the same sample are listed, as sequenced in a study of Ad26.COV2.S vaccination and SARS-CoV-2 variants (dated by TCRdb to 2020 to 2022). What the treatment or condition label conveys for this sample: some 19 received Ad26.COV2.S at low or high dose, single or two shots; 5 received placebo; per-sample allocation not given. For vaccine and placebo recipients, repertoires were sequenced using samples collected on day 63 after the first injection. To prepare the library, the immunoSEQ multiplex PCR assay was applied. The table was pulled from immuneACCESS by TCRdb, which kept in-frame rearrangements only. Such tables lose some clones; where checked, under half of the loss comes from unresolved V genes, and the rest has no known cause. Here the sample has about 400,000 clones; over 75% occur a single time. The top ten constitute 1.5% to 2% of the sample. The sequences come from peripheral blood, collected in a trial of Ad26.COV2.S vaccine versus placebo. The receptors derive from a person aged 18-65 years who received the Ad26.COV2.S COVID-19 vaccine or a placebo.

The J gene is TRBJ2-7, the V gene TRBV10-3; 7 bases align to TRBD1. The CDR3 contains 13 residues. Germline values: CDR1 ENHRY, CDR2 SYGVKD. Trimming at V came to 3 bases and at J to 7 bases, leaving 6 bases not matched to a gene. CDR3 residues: CAISDEGAGEQYF. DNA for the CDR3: TGTGCCATCAGTGATGAGGGGGCAGGAGAGCAGTACTTC.

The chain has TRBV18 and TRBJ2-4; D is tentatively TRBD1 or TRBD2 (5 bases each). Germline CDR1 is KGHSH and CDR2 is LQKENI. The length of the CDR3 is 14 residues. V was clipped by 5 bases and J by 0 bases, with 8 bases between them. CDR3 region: CASSEGLAKNIQYF. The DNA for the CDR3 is TGTGCCAGCTCAGAGGGGTTAGCCAAAAACATTCAGTACTTC.

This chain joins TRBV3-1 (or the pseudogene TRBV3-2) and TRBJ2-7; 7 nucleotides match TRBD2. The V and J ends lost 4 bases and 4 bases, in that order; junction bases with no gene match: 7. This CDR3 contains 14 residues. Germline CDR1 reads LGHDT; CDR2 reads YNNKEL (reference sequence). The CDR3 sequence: CASSRGGRRYEQYF. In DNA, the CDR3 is TGTGCCAGCAGCCGTGGCGGGAGAAGATACGAGCAGTACTTC.

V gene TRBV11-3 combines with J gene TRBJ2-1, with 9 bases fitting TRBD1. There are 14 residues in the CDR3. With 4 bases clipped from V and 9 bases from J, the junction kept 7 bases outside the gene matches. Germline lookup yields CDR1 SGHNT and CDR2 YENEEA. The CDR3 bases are TGTGCCAGCAGCTCACCCGGGACAGGGCGTGAGCAGTTCTTC. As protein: CASSSPGTGREQFF.